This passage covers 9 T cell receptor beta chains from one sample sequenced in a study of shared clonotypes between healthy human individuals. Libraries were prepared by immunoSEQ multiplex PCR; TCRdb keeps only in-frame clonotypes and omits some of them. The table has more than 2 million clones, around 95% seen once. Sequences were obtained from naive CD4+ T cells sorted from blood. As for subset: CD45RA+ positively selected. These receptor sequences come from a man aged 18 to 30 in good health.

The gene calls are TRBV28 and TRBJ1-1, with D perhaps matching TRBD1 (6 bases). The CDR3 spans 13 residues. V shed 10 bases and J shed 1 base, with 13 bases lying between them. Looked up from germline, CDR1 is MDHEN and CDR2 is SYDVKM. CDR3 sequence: CATQGIWNTEAFF. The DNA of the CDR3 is TGTGCCACCCAGGGGATCTGGAACACTGAAGCTTTCTTT.

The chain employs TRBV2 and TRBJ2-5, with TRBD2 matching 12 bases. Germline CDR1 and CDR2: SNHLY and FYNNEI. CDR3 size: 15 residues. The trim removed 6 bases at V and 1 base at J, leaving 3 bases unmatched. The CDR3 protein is CASRGTSGFQETQYF. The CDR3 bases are TGTGCCAGCAGAGGGACTAGCGGGTTCCAAGAGACCCAGTACTTC.

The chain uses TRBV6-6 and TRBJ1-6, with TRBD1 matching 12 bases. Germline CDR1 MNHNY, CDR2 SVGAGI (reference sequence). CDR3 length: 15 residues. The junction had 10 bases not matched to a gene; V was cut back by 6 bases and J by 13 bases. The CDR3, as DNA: TGTGCCAGCAGGGGGGGACAGGGGGCCTGGGTGCCCCTCCACTTT. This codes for CASRGGQGAWVPLHF.

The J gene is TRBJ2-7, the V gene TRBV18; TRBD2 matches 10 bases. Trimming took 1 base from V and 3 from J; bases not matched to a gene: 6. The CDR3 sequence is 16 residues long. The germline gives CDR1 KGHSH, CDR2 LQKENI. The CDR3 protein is CASSPRRLAGRYEQYF. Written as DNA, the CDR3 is TGTGCCAGCTCACCACGGAGACTAGCGGGCCGCTACGAGCAGTACTTC.

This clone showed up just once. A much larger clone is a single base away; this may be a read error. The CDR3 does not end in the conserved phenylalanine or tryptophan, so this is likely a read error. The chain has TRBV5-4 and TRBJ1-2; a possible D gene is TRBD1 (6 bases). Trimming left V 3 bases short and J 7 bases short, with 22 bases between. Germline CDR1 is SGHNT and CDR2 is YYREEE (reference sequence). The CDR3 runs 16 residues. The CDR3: CASSSFRDTGPSGYTL. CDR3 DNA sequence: TGTGCCAGCAGCTCCTTTAGGGATACAGGGCCCTCTGGCTACACCCTC.

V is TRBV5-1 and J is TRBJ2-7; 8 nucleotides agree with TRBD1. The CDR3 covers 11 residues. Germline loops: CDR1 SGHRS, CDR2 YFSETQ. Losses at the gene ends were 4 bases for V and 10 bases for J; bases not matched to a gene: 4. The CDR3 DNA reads TGCGCCAGCAGCGCGGACAGGGTTCAGTACTTC. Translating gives CASSADRVQYF.

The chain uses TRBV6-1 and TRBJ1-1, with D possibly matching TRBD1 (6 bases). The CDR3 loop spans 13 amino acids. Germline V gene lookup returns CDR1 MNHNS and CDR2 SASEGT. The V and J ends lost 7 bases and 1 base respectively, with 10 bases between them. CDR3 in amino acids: CASTTQGNTEAFF. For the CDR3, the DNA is TGTGCCAGCACGACACAGGGGAACACTGAAGCTTTCTTT.

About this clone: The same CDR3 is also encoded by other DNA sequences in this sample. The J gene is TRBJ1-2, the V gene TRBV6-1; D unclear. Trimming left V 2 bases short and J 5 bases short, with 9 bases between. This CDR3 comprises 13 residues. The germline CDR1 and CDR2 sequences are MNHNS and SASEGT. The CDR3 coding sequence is TGTGCCAGCAGTGAACCTGGAAGATATGGCTACACCTTC. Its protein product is CASSEPGRYGYTF.

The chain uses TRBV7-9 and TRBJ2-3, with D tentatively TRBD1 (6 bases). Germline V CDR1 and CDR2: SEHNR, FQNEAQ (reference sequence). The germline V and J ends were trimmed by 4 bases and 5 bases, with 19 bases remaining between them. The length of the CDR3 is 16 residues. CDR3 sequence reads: CASSSTGHRAGDTQYF. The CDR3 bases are TGTGCCAGCAGCTCGACGGGACACAGGGCGGGAGATACGCAGTATTTT.